This T cell receptor beta chain was sequenced during a study of blood T cell repertoires in COVID-19. Study as a whole: T cells, B-cell-depleted T cells, or PBMCs supplied cDNA or gDNA.

Germline CDR1 is SGHAT and CDR2 is FQNNGV. V lost 3 bases to trimming and J lost 5 bases, with 16 bases between them. The CDR3 loop spans 16 amino acids. The method was immunoSEQ multiplex PCR; TCRdb's version includes in-frame clones alone and lacks a portion of them. The sample shows 150,000 or so clones, about 79% of them seen only once. The V call is TRBV11-2, the J call TRBJ2-2; TRBD1 is a possible D gene (7 bases). The sequence came from a man in his fifties who had recovered from COVID-19. The sequencing input was PBMCs or T cells enriched from blood (not recorded which). DNA for the CDR3: TGTGCCAGCAGCTTCCGGACAGGAGGGGGGACCGGGGAGCTGTTTTTT. This encodes CASSFRTGGGTGELFF.